This section outlines one TCR beta chain sequence together with its context. Its antigen target is currently unknown. Being a mouse receptor, it is described with mouse gene labels and germline sequences. This sample was included in a study of tissue T cells after allogeneic stem cell transplantation (dated by TCRdb to 2022 to 2024). General notes on the study: Using research autopsies of patients with and without GVHD, plus mouse models of GVHD, the study profiled TCR beta repertoires across many tissues. The human part of the study was a prospective observational study with no blinding and no randomization. Overall study outcomes, separate from this receptor: Within patients, how anatomically similar tissues were was a major factor shaping TCR repertoire composition, regardless of disease or transplant status. In both patients and mice, only a limited portion of the TCR repertoire detected in tissues was captured by blood and spleen T cells. The study did not establish which tissue TCRs were alloreactive or antigen-specific, and some clones may have been host cells that persisted. The patient cohort was small and clinically heterogeneous, and sampling depth was acknowledged as a limitation. Not many T cell clones showed up in more than one patient, yet clustering based on motifs uncovered repertoire signatures that were shared across patients in a tissue-specific way.

Receptors were amplified or captured by the immunoSEQ multiplex PCR assay. Adaptive Biotechnologies performed the TCRbeta CDR3 sequencing at survey depth and reported CDR3 sequences, V/J genes, productive frequency and template counts. TCR beta CDR3 regions were amplified from genomic DNA instead of RNA. In the authors' own workflow: Pairwise repertoire overlap between tissues was quantified with Jensen-Shannon divergence, where 1 means complete divergence and 0 identical. Tissues were clustered by single-linkage agglomerative hierarchical clustering of pairwise JSD values and displayed as dendrograms. All patient samples were analyzed with GLIPH2 using simulation_depth 1000, kmer_min_depth 3 and cdr3_length_cutoff 8, and only groups containing more than two unique CDR3s were kept. In a standardized tissue-overlap score, Jaccard GLIPH-group overlap across patients was extrapolated to a standard repertoire size of 1000 clones. Associations of diversity with clinical or experimental variables used linear mixed-effect models with tissue fixed effects and individual random effects. TCRdb took this table from immuneACCESS and kept in-frame rearrangements with V and J called. Such tables lack part of the clones; where checked against another copy, unresolved V genes explain under half of the gap, and the rest is unexplained. The DNA was the basis for D and trimming; V, J and clone size are from that table. The sample records several thousand clones, approximately 45% of which are singletons. In total, the top ten clones hold about 7.4% of the sample.

The sample's time point label, decoded: mouse harvest day 7 after allogeneic transplant. Each mouse graft, delivered by tail vein injection, combined 10^6 splenic CD5+ T cells with 10^7 T-cell-depleted bone marrow cells. GVHD in mice was modeled with a major MHC-mismatch B6 (H2b) into BALB/c (H2d) model, and tissues were profiled at day 7 or 14. On day 7 or 14 post-transplant, mouse tissues and retro-orbital blood were harvested with separate sterile tools for each animal, and livers were flushed beforehand. Before genomic DNA isolation with the DNeasy Blood & Tissue Kit, mouse tissues were minced using razor blades in buffered saline. This sequence was found in a female BALB/c mouse given C57BL/6 T cells with graft-versus-host disease after an allogeneic hematopoietic cell transplant. Sequenced material: gut tissue.

CDR3 DNA, as far as it was read: TGCACCTGCAGTGCGGGGGGGGAGGGCACAGAAGTCTTC. This is translated as CTCSAGGEGTEVF. In full, the CDR3 is CTCSAGGEGTEVFF. The rearrangement joined TRBV1 to TRBJ1-1, with a tentative D gene TRBD1 over 5 matching bases. The read terminates 1 residue before the CDR3 end, so the remaining end is supplied by the germline J gene. V is pared back by 3 bases and J by 4 bases, with 12 bases lying between the germline termini. From its cysteine to its phenylalanine, the CDR3 spans 14 amino acids. The DNA has 39 bases, all within the CDR3, and is read from base 1. CDR1 and CDR2, looked up from the germline V gene (reference sequence), are NSQYPW and LRSPGD.